Listed here are 16 T cell receptor beta chains from one sample, sequenced in a study of beta chain features in type 1 diabetes. Reverse transcription of all isolated RNA meant that expressed TCRB transcripts were sequenced. Produced via immunoSEQ multiplex PCR; TCRdb's table is partial and in-frame only. The profile covers about 350,000 clones, with around 20% appearing a single time and around 0.045% taken by the ten largest. Input material: naive CD4+ T cells from blood. The receptor set was obtained from a woman between 18 and 29 years old in good health.

This clone was seen a handful of times. The chain uses TRBV5-6 and TRBJ1-2; tentative D call: TRBD1 (5 bases). The ends were cut back, 4 bases at V and 5 bases at J, with 9 bases in the middle. CDR1 is SGHDT, CDR2 YYEEEE, per germline. The CDR3 totals 12 residues. DNA of the CDR3: TGTGCCAGCAGCATTGGGGGGTATGGCTACACCTTC. It codes for CASSIGGYGYTF.

The chain joins TRBV6-1 to TRBJ1-2, with D hard to call. V was clipped by 9 bases and J by 2 bases, with 10 bases between them. The CDR3 has 12 residues. Germline CDR1 reads MNHNS; CDR2 reads SASEGT. CDR3 DNA: TGTGCCAGTCGCCCCGAGAACTATGGCTACACCTTC. Amino acids: CASRPENYGYTF.

This clone was found a few times. The J gene is TRBJ2-3, the V gene TRBV2; D remains ambiguous. There are 13 residues in the CDR3. V was shortened by 6 bases and J by 2 bases, with 9 bases between the two germline ends. Germline V gene sequence: CDR1 SNHLY, CDR2 FYNNEI. The CDR3 DNA reads as TGTGCCAGCAGAGAGACTCTCACAGATACGCAGTATTTT. This gives the protein CASRETLTDTQYF. Looking up the rest from reference TRBV2 and TRBJ2-3 gives the full variable domain: EPEVTQTPSHQVTQMGQEVILRCVPISNHLYFYWYRQILGQKVEFLVSFYNNEISEKSEIFDDQFSVERPDGSNFTLKIRSTKLEDSAMYFCASRETLTDTQYFGPGTRLTVL.

This clone was observed a few times. The rearrangement joins TRBV5-1 to TRBJ1-5; possibly TRBD1 for D (6 bases). Trimming shortened V by 4 bases and J by 0 bases, and 11 bases separated the two germline ends. The germline V gene encodes CDR1 SGHRS and CDR2 YFSETQ. The length of the CDR3 is 15 residues. CDR3 sequence (DNA): TGCGCCAGCAGCGTTGGGACACATAGCAATCAGCCCCAGCATTTT. Translated, it gives CASSVGTHSNQPQHF.

This clone came up a few times. Other nucleotide sequences in the sample specify the same CDR3. The J gene is TRBJ2-1, the V gene TRBV5-1; 9 bases line up with TRBD2. Germline V gene lookup returns CDR1 SGHRS and CDR2 YFSETQ. The CDR3 totals 13 residues. Trimming cost V 4 bases and J 6 bases; bases outside gene matches: 2. CDR3 sequence: CASSLGLANEQFF. The DNA of the CDR3 is TGCGCCAGCAGCCTGGGACTAGCCAATGAGCAGTTCTTC.

In this sample, this clone turned up a few times. The chain is built from TRBV29-1 and TRBJ2-1, with unresolved D. The CDR3 loop spans 13 amino acids. Germline lookup yields CDR1 SQVTM and CDR2 ANQGSEA. Trimming cost V 4 bases and J 0 bases, with 7 bases left between them. In DNA, the CDR3 is TGCAGCGTTGCTCTTCGCTCCTACAATGAGCAGTTCTTC. Its protein is CSVALRSYNEQFF.

CDR3 sequence reads: CASSTGGLGTHEQFF. In nucleotides, the CDR3 is TGTGCCAGCAGCACGGGGGGACTAGGGACCCATGAGCAGTTCTTC. The rearrangement links TRBV5-4 to TRBJ2-1, with TRBD2 matching over 8 bases. Germline V CDR1 and CDR2: SGHNT, YYREEE (reference sequence). V shed 4 bases and J 8 bases; nucleotides not matched to a gene: 11. CDR3 length equals 15 residues. Together with reference TRBV5-4 and TRBJ2-1, the CDR3 gives the full variable domain: ETGVTQSPTHLIKTRGQQVTLRCSSQSGHNTVSWYQQALGQGPQFIFQYYREEENGRGNFPPRFSGLQFPNYSSELNVNALELDDSALYLCASSTGGLGTHEQFFGPGTRLTVL.

The V and J genes are TRBV2 and TRBJ1-2; maybe TRBD1 (6 bases). Germline V CDR1 and CDR2: SNHLY, FYNNEI. The V end lost 4 bases, the J end lost 14 bases, and 17 bases lay between the germline ends. The CDR3 is made up of 12 amino acids. CDR3 amino acids: CASSGDTHAQTF. The CDR3 nucleotides read TGTGCCAGCAGTGGGGACACCCATGCTCAGACCTTC.

There are a few counts of this clone. V is TRBV7-2 and J is TRBJ2-3, with D possibly being TRBD1 (5 bases). The germline V and J ends were trimmed by 2 bases and 0 bases, with 12 bases remaining between them. This CDR3 spans 16 amino acids. Germline CDR1 is SGHTA and CDR2 is FQGNSA. The CDR3 nucleotides read TGTGCCAGCAGCTTAAGGGGCGGACCAAGCACAGATACGCAGTATTTT. Translated: CASSLRGGPSTDTQYF.

The V gene is TRBV4-1, the J gene TRBJ2-2; D perhaps matches TRBD2 (6 bases). The germline V and J ends were trimmed by 3 bases and 11 bases, with 25 bases remaining between them. CDR1 is MGHRA and CDR2 is YSYEKL in the germline V gene. The CDR3 loop spans 17 amino acids. The CDR3 DNA reads as TGCGCCAGCAGCCAGAGGACGTTGCGGGATCCACTGTCAGAGCTGTTTTTT. Protein sequence: CASSQRTLRDPLSELFF.

The chain has TRBV5-4 and TRBJ2-1; possible D gene TRBD1, 5 bases. This CDR3 has 13 residues. Between the trimmed V and J ends, which lost 5 bases and 5 bases, there was a span of 11 bases. Germline V gene lookup returns CDR1 SGHNT and CDR2 YYREEE (reference sequence). The CDR3 region has the DNA TGTGCCAGCAGGACAGACCCTAACAATGAGCAGTTCTTC. This encodes CASRTDPNNEQFF. Drawing the rest from reference TRBV5-4 and TRBJ2-1, the complete variable domain is ETGVTQSPTHLIKTRGQQVTLRCSSQSGHNTVSWYQQALGQGPQFIFQYYREEENGRGNFPPRFSGLQFPNYSSELNVNALELDDSALYLCASRTDPNNEQFFGPGTRLTVL.

CDR3 sequence (DNA): TGTGCCAGGGGGACAGCCACCGGGGAGCTGTTTTTT. Amino acids: CARGTATGELFF. The rearrangement joins TRBV2 to TRBJ2-2, with TRBD1 matching 7 bases. Per germline, CDR1 SNHLY and CDR2 FYNNEI. This CDR3 has 12 amino acids. V was clipped by 9 bases and J by 4 bases; unmatched bases: 2.

This clone was counted only a few times. The chain is built from TRBV6-1 and TRBJ2-7, with 9 bases aligning to TRBD1. With 2 bases clipped from V and 1 base from J, the junction kept 3 bases outside the gene matches. Germline V lookup: CDR1 MNHNS, CDR2 SASEGT. The length of the CDR3 is 15 residues. CDR3 sequence: CASSEPGQGSYEQYF. As DNA, the CDR3 is TGTGCCAGCAGTGAACCGGGACAGGGATCCTACGAGCAGTACTTC.

This clone was detected a few times. The chain combines TRBV5-6 with TRBJ1-5; 7 bases are shared with TRBD1. Germline V lookup: CDR1 SGHDT, CDR2 YYEEEE. CDR3 length equals 13 residues. Losses at the gene ends were 4 bases for V and 4 bases for J; bases not matched to a gene: 2. CDR3: CASSQGGNQPQHF. The CDR3 coding sequence is TGTGCCAGCAGCCAGGGGGGAAATCAGCCCCAGCATTTT.

V gene TRBV7-6 combines with J gene TRBJ1-1; D may be TRBD1 (5 bases). This CDR3 has 15 residues. Germline assignment: CDR1 SGHVS and CDR2 FNYEAQ. V was pared by 5 bases and J by 4 bases, with 17 bases between. CDR3 coding DNA: TGTGCCAGCAGCCTCTCCCGGGGGGGGTTCACTGAAGCTTTCTTT. Protein sequence: CASSLSRGGFTEAFF.

This chain joins TRBV6-5 and TRBJ2-3; no firm D call. The CDR3 covers 11 residues. Per germline, CDR1 MNHEY and CDR2 SVGAGI. V gave up 6 bases and J gave up 2 bases, with 3 bases separating them. CDR3 in DNA: TGTGCCAGCAGCAACACAGATACGCAGTATTTT. Its translation: CASSNTDTQYF.